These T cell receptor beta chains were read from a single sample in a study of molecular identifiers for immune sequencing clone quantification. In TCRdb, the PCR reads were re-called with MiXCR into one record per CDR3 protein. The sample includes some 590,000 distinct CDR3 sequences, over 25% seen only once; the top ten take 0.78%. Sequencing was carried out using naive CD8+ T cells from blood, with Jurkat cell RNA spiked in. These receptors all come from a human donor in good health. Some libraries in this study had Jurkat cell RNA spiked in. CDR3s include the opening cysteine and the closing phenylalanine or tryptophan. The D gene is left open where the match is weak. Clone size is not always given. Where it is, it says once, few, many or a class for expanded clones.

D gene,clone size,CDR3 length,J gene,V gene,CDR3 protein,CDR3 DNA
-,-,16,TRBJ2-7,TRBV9,CASSVGDSPLAYEQYF,TGTGCCAGCAGCGTAGGTGACTCACCGCTCGCCTACGAGCAGTACTTC
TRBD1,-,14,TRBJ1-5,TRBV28,CASSFPDRLMAQHF,TGTGCCAGCAGTTTTCCGGACAGGTTAATGGCCCAGCATTTT
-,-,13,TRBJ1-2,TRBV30,CARTIRALEGYTF,TGTGCCCGGACGATCCGGGCCCTGGAGGGCTACACCTTC
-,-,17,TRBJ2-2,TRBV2,CASSEPEFTLGPGELFF,TGTGCCAGCAGTGAACCAGAATTTACCCTGGGACCCGGGGAGCTGTTTTTT
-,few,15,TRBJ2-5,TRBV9,CASSVGAGSRETQYF,TGTGCCAGCAGCGTAGGGGCAGGGTCTCGGGAGACCCAGTACTTC
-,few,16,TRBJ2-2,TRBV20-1,CKGGGGHHPNTGELFF,TGCAAAGGGGGCGGGGGGCACCACCCGAACACCGGGGAGCTGTTTTTT
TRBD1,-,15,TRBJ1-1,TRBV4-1,CAGSQEGGLNTEAFF,TGCGCCGGCAGCCAAGAAGGGGGCCTGAACACTGAAGCTTTCTTT
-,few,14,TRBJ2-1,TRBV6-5,CASSYDSSYNEQFF,TGTGCCAGCAGTTACGACAGTTCCTACAATGAGCAGTTCTTC
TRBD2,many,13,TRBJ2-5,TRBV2,CASSTSGLETQYF,TGTGCCAGCAGTACTAGCGGGCTAGAGACCCAGTACTTC
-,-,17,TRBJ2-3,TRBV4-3,CASSQDSVVAVPDTQYF,TGCGCCAGCAGCCAAGACTCGGTCGTAGCAGTCCCAGATACGCAGTATTTT
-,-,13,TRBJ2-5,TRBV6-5,CASTHRGSETQYF,TGTGCCAGCACCCACCGGGGGTCCGAGACCCAGTACTTC
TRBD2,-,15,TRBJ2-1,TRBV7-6,CASSLGRGVNNEQFF,TGTGCCAGCAGCTTAGGTCGGGGGGTAAACAATGAGCAGTTCTTC
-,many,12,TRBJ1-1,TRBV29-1,CSVVVRPGLTFF,TGCAGCGTTGTAGTCCGGCCGGGGTTGACTTTCTTT
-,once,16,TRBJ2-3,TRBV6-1,CASLHPYSRPTDTQYF,TGTGCCTCCCTCCACCCCTATAGTCGACCCACAGATACGCAGTATTTT
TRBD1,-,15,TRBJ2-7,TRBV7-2,CASSDNGRGQYEQYF,TGTGCCAGCAGTGATAATGGCAGGGGGCAGTACGAGCAGTACTTC
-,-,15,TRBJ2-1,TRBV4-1,CASSRVRGDPHEQFF,TGCGCCAGCAGCCGAGTTCGGGGAGATCCCCATGAGCAGTTCTTC
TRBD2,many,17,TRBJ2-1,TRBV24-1,CATSGPTSGRAGNEQFF,TGTGCCACCAGTGGCCCCACTAGCGGGAGGGCCGGCAATGAGCAGTTCTTC
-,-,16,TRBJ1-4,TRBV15,CATSHQRGSLNEKLFF,TGTGCCACCAGCCACCAGAGGGGCAGCTTGAATGAAAAACTGTTTTTT
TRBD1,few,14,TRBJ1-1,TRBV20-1,CSAGKQGLNTEAFF,TGCAGTGCGGGAAAACAGGGGCTGAACACTGAAGCTTTCTTT
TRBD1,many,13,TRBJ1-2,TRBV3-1,CASSQDRGYGYTF,TGTGCCAGCAGTCAGGACAGGGGGTATGGCTACACCTTC
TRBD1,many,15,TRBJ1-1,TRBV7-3,CASSLTGGEGTEAFF,TGTGCCAGCAGCTTGACAGGGGGCGAGGGCACTGAAGCTTTCTTT
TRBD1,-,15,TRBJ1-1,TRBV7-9,CASSLLDRVFFHPGF,TGTGCCAGCAGCTTACTAGACAGGGTTTTCTTCCACCCCGGGTTT
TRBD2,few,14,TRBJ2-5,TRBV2,CASSSGSTKETQYF,TGTGCCAGCAGTAGCGGGAGTACCAAAGAGACCCAGTACTTC
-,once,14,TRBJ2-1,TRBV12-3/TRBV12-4,CASSPQGLTNEQFF,TGTGCCAGCAGTCCCCAGGGTCTTACCAATGAGCAGTTCTTC
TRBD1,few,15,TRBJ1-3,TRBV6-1,CASTRTGHSGNTIYF,TGTGCCAGCACTAGGACAGGCCACTCTGGAAACACCATATATTTT
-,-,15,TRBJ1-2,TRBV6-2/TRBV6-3,CATSYWDGPNYGYTF,TGTGCCACCAGTTACTGGGACGGTCCTAACTATGGCTACACCTTC
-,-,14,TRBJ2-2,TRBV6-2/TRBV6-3,CASSSGSWTGELFF,TGTGCCAGCAGTTCCGGTAGTTGGACCGGGGAGCTGTTTTTT
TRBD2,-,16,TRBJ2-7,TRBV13,CASSFPGLAAGPEQYF,TGTGCCAGCAGCTTCCCGGGACTAGCGGCAGGGCCTGAGCAGTACTTC
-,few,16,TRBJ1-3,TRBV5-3,CASTETGIASGNTIYF,TGTGCCAGCACCGAGACAGGAATCGCCTCTGGAAACACCATATATTTT
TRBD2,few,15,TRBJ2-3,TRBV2,CASSDPPGGIDTQYF,TGTGCCAGCAGTGATCCCCCCGGGGGGATAGATACGCAGTATTTT
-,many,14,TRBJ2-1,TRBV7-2,CASKVPSSYNEQFF,TGTGCCAGCAAAGTCCCGAGCTCCTACAATGAGCAGTTCTTC
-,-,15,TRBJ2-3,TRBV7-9,CASSNPVDSTDTQYF,TGTGCCAGCAGCAATCCGGTAGATAGCACAGATACGCAGTATTTT
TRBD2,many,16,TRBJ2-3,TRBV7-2,CASSLGAGGPGDTQYF,TGTGCCAGCAGCTTAGGAGCGGGGGGCCCGGGGGATACGCAGTATTTT
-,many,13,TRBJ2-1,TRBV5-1,CASSLVIGGGLFF,TGCGCCAGCAGCTTGGTTATCGGGGGCGGACTGTTCTTC
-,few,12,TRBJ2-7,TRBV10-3,CAISDGVREQYF,TGTGCCATCAGTGATGGGGTGAGGGAGCAGTACTTC
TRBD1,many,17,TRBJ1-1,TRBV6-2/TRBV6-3,CASSYPTYRGRGTEAFF,TGTGCCAGCAGTTACCCGACGTACAGGGGGCGCGGCACTGAAGCTTTCTTT
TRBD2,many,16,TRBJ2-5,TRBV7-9,CASSHQLAGAFETQYF,TGTGCCAGCAGCCACCAACTAGCGGGAGCGTTCGAGACCCAGTACTTC
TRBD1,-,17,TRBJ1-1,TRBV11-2,CASSQFGTGGVRTEAFF,TGTGCCAGCAGCCAATTCGGGACAGGGGGCGTTAGGACTGAAGCTTTCTTT
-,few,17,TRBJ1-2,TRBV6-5,CASSYVVGSSVRYGYTF,TGTGCCAGCAGTTACGTCGTTGGGTCTAGCGTCCGCTATGGCTACACCTTC
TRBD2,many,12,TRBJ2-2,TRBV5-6,CASTGGTGELFF,TGTGCCTCCACGGGAGGGACCGGGGAGCTGTTTTTT
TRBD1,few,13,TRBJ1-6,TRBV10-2,CASSETGESPLHF,TGCGCCAGCAGTGAGACAGGGGAGTCACCCCTCCACTTT
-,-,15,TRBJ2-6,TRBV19,CASSLGATGANVLTF,TGTGCCAGTAGTCTCGGGGCGACAGGGGCCAACGTCCTGACTTTC
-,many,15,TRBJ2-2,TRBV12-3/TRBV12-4,CASSFRIQYTGELFF,TGTGCCAGCAGTTTTAGGATTCAGTACACCGGGGAGCTGTTTTTT
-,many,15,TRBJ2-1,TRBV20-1,CSARNRQGRDNEQFF,TGCAGTGCTAGGAACCGGCAGGGTAGAGACAATGAGCAGTTCTTC
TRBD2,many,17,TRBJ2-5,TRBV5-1,CASSLGALGLAGETQYF,TGCGCCAGCAGCTTGGGGGCACTCGGACTAGCCGGAGAGACCCAGTACTTC
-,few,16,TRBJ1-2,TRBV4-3,CASSPSSHATYYGYTF,TGCGCCAGCAGCCCCTCCTCGCACGCTACTTACTATGGCTACACCTTC
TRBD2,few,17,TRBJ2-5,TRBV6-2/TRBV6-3,CASSYGLADPYQETQYF,TGTGCCAGCAGTTACGGTCTAGCGGACCCGTACCAAGAGACCCAGTACTTC
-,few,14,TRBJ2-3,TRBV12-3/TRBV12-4,CASSLGTASDTQYF,TGTGCCAGCAGTTTAGGGACTGCGTCAGATACGCAGTATTTT
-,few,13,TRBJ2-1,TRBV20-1,CSARDDPYNEQFF,TGCAGTGCTAGAGATGACCCCTACAATGAGCAGTTCTTC
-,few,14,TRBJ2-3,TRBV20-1,CSARYWYNADTQYF,TGCAGTGCTAGATATTGGTATAATGCAGATACGCAGTATTTT
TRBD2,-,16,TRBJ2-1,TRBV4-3,CASSHSSGGLYNEQFF,TGCGCCAGCAGCCATTCTAGCGGGGGGCTTTACAATGAGCAGTTCTTC
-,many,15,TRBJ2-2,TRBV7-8,CASSLVQVYIGELFF,TGTGCCAGCAGCTTAGTCCAAGTTTATATCGGGGAGCTGTTTTTT
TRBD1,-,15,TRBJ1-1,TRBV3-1,CASSPGQGYDTEAFF,TGTGCCAGCAGCCCGGGACAGGGGTATGACACTGAAGCTTTCTTT
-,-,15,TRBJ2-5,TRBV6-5,CASSYDRRGQETQYF,TGTGCCAGCAGTTACGACAGGAGGGGACAAGAGACCCAGTACTTC
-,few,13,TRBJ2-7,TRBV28,CASSFSDSYEQYF,TGTGCCAGCAGTTTTTCGGATTCCTACGAGCAGTACTTC
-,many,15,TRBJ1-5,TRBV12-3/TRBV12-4,CASSSGTYSNQPQHF,TGTGCCAGCAGTTCCGGGACATATAGCAATCAGCCCCAGCATTTT
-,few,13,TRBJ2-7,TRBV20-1,CSALVDGTYEQYF,TGCAGTGCTTTGGTGGACGGAACCTACGAGCAGTACTTC
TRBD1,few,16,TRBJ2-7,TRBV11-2,CASTPPPGQGPSEQYF,TGTGCCAGCACCCCCCCACCGGGACAGGGGCCCTCCGAGCAGTACTTC
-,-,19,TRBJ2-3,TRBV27,CASSPLQGPSTGDTDTQYF,TGTGCCAGCAGTCCCCTCCAGGGACCCTCAACCGGGGACACAGATACGCAGTATTTT
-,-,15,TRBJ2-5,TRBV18,CASSPPGSLGETQYF,TGTGCCAGCTCACCACCAGGGAGTCTAGGAGAGACCCAGTACTTC